This T cell receptor (beta chain) was recovered during a study of T cell responses to AZD1222 COVID-19 vaccine (dated by TCRdb to about 2021). Notes on the research overall: Because spike-specific TCR depth and breadth did not differ between the two schedules, AZD1222 recipients who got a second dose at roughly 4 weeks were pooled with those who got a second dose at roughly 12 weeks. TCR sequencing covered over 230 trial participants: around 210 given two doses of AZD1222 and 26 given two doses of MenACWY control vaccine. Trial participants were enrolled by age into 18-55, 56-69 and 70-plus year subgroups, with approximately 160, 26 and 62 TCR-sequenced participants respectively.

In light of the paper, this sample's time point label describes: baseline before first vaccination. Vaccinee samples came from UK trials COV001 and COV002, including a single-blind randomized controlled phase 2/3 trial of AZD1222 (ChAdOx1 nCoV-19) in healthy adults. For TCRbeta chain sequencing, PBMC samples were collected from trial participants at day 0 and at day 28 after the second dose. Study-wide findings and limitations: Epitopes outside the regions mutated in the B.1.351 and B.1.1.7 variants were reportedly recognized by nearly half of the unique spike-specific TCRs. Because no day 14 peak-response samples were available, repertoires were characterized only after the peak T cell response. CD4 TCRs associated with the vaccine covered the entire spike protein, and the dominant responses were in regions 160-218 and 743-854. Conclusions about previously exposed vaccinees are limited because only six or seven AZD1222 recipients were SARS-CoV-2 seropositive at baseline. The 56-69-year group was small, and its depth increase did not reach significance, likely because of low power. After two AZD1222 doses, both the breadth and the depth of spike-specific TCRs were significantly higher than at day 0 and than in MenACWY recipients. Participants were mostly white British and included more females than males, and it was suggested by the authors that clonal diversity may have been underestimated.

The CDR3 regions of human TCRbeta chains were analyzed by immunosequencing. In the paper's pipeline: Repertoire TCRs were checked for matches against a reference library of SARS-CoV-2-specific TCRs that had been generated using the MIRA antigen-specificity platform. Breadth was defined as the fraction of unique TCRs that were SARS-CoV-2-associated. Depth was defined as the fraction of total T cells that were SARS-CoV-2-associated. Each spike-specific TCR was assigned to its reactive spike region and to a CD4 or CD8 class using the MIRA data. Log10-transformed breadth and depth values were compared by one-way ANOVA with Sidak's multiple comparisons tests. TCRdb carries this immuneACCESS record with in-frame sequences only. Its versions omit some clonotypes, under half of them owing to an unresolved V gene in the studies checked, with the rest unexplained. V and J calls plus clone size are reproduced from that table; the DNA served to infer D and trimming. The sample records roughly 150,000 clones, 85% to 95% of which are singletons. More than 1.1% of the sample is held by the ten biggest clonotypes.

On this clone: This receptor's antigen is unknown. Base qualities are missing; no much larger clone stands one base away.

There are 13 amino acids in the CDR3, from cysteine to phenylalanine inclusive. Solely the CDR3 DNA is kept, with 39 bases framed from the first base. CDR1 SQVTM and CDR2 ANQGSEA were looked up in the germline V gene. The V end gives up 7 bases and the J end 4 bases, leaving 7 bases in the junction not matched to a gene. Here the sequenced sample was peripheral blood, taken on day 0 of AZD1222 vaccination. This clonotype was obtained from an adult in good health. The chain couples TRBV29-1 to TRBJ1-1; 9 bases in the middle match TRBD1. CDR3 sequence: CSALGQGITEAFF. The sequenced DNA: TGCAGCGCCCTAGGACAGGGGATCACTGAAGCTTTCTTT.